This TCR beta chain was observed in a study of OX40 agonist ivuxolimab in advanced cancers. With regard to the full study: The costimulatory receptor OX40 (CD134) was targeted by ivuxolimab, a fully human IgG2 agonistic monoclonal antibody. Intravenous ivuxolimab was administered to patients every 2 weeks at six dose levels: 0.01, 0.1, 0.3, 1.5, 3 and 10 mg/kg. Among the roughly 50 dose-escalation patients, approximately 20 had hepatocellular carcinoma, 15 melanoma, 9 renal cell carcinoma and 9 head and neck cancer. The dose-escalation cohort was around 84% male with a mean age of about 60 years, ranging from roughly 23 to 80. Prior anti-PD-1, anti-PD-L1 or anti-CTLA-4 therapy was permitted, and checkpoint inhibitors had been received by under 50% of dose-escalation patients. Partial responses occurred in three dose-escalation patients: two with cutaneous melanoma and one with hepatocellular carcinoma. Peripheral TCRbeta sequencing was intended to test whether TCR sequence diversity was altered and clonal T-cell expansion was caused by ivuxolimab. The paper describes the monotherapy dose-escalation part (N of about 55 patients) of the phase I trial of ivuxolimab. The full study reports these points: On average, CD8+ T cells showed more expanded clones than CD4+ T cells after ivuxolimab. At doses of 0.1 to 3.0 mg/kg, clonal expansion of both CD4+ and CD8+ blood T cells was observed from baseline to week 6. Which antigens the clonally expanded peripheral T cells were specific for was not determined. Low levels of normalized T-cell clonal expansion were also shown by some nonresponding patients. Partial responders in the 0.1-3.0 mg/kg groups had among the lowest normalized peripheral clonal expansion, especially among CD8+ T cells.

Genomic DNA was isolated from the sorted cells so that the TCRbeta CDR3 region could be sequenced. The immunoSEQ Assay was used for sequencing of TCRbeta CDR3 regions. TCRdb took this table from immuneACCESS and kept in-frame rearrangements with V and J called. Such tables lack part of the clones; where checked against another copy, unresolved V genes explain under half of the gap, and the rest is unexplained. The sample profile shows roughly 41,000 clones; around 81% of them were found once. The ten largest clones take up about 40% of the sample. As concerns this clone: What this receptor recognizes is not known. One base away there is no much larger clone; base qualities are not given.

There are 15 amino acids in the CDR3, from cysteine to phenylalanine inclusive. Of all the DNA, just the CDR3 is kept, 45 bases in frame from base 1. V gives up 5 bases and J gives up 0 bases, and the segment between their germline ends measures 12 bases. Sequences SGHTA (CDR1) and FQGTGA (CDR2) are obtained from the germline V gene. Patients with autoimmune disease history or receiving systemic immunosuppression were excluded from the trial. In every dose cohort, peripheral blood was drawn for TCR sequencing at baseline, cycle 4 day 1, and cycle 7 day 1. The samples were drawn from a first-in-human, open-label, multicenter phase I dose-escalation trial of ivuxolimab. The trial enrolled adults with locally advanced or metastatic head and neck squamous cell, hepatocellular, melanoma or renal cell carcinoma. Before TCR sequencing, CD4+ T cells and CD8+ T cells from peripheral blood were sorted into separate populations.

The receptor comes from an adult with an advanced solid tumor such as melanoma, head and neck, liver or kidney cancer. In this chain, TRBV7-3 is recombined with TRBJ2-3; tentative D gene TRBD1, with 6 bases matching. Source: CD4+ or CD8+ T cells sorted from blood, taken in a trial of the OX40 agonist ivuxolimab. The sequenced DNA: TGTGCCAGCAGCCAAGGACAGCGCAGCACAGATACGCAGTATTTT. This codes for CASSQGQRSTDTQYF.